The 30 T cell receptor beta chains below were found in one sample sequenced in a study of shared clonotypes between healthy human individuals (dated by TCRdb to the early 2020s). For the CD8 naive samples, CD45RO-negative cells were positively selected for CCR7, yielding a CD45RA+CCR7+ population from which TemRA cells were excluded. Library preparation used the immunoSEQ multiplex PCR assay. The clones in this table, taken by TCRdb from immuneACCESS, are in-frame only. Not every clone is retained; where verified, under half of the shortfall comes from an unresolved V gene, and the cause of the rest is unknown. This sample gives roughly 590,000 clones in total; nearly 97% of them show up just once. The ten top clones hold less than 0.13% of the sample. Sequencing was performed on naive CD8+ T cells sorted from blood. Explained via the paper, the cell subset or site label denotes: CD45RA+CCR7+. Receptors were obtained from a woman aged 25-40 years in good health.

This chain links TRBV27 with TRBJ2-1; D perhaps matches TRBD2 (6 bases). This CDR3 region has 13 residues. The germline V gene encodes CDR1 MNHEY and CDR2 SMNVEV (reference sequence). V lost 9 bases to trimming and J lost 6 bases, with 15 bases between them. The CDR3 DNA follows: TGTGCCAGTTCCCCTAGCGTAGGCAATGAGCAGTTCTTC. Amino acid sequence: CASSPSVGNEQFF.

The chain is built from TRBV30 and TRBJ2-7, with D possibly TRBD2 on 6 matching bases. Germline V gene data show CDR1 as GTSNPN and CDR2 as SVGIG (reference sequence). V dropped 0 bases and J dropped 5 bases, with 14 bases sitting between them. The CDR3 is 14 amino acids. CDR3 sequence (DNA): TGTGCCTGGAGTGTTGGGGCGGGGAATGACGAGCAGTACTTC. Encoded protein: CAWSVGAGNDEQYF.

The chain combines TRBV2 with TRBJ2-2; 7 positions match TRBD2. Per germline, CDR1 SNHLY and CDR2 FYNNEI. V lost 3 bases and J lost 7; bases outside the gene matches: 8. The CDR3 spans 15 residues. CDR3 protein: CASSEWEGQGGELFF. CDR3 bases: TGTGCCAGCAGTGAGTGGGAGGGCCAAGGCGGGGAGCTGTTTTTT.

The V and J genes are TRBV9 and TRBJ1-2; D is undetermined. CDR3 length: 12 residues. V shed 0 bases and J shed 8 bases, with 8 bases lying between them. The germline CDR1 and CDR2 sequences are SGDLS and YYNGEE. The CDR3 sequence: CASSVGGVGYTF. The CDR3 DNA is TGTGCCAGCAGCGTAGGCGGGGTCGGCTACACCTTC.

V and J are TRBV28 and TRBJ2-3; D is ambiguous. In germline, CDR1 is MDHEN, CDR2 SYDVKM. This CDR3 is built from 14 residues. V was clipped by 3 bases and J by 6 bases, with 13 bases between them. CDR3 sequence: CASSFGSDADTQYF. In DNA, the CDR3 is TGTGCCAGCAGTTTTGGGTCTGACGCGGATACGCAGTATTTT.

This sequence joins TRBV27 and TRBJ2-5, with D perhaps TRBD2 (5 bases). CDR1 and CDR2 (germline): MNHEY, SMNVEV (reference sequence). CDR3 length: 13 amino acids. V lost 6 bases and J lost 8, with 16 bases in between. Here the CDR3 reads CASSQSLGETQYF. DNA of the CDR3: TGTGCCAGCAGCCAAAGCCTGGGAGAAACCCAGTACTTC.

The gene calls are TRBV2 and TRBJ2-2; D uncertain. The V gene's germline CDR1 is SNHLY and CDR2 FYNNEI. The CDR3 covers 16 residues. V lost 6 bases, J lost 6 bases, and 20 bases lay in between. CDR3 in DNA: TGTGCCAGCAGCGGTGGGTTCTCCTCGGGTTCCGGGGAGCTGTTTTTT. This codes for CASSGGFSSGSGELFF.

To note about this clone: The same CDR3 also results from other DNA sequences found in this sample. The chain carries TRBV7-9 and TRBJ1-4, with a tentative D call TRBD1 (6 bases). CDR1 SEHNR and CDR2 FQNEAQ come from the germline V gene (reference sequence). Trimming stripped 4 bases from V and 5 bases from J, with 8 bases between. The CDR3 has 13 amino acids. Written as DNA, the CDR3 is TGTGCCAGCAGCTCAGGACAGAATGAAAAACTGTTTTTT. This encodes CASSSGQNEKLFF. Using reference TRBV7-9 and TRBJ1-4 for the parts outside the CDR3, the full variable domain is DTGVSQNPRHKITKRGQNVTFRCDPISEHNRLYWYRQTLGQGPEFLTYFQNEAQLEKSRLLSDRFSAERPKGSFSTLEIQRTEQGDSAMYLCASSSGQNEKLFFGSGTQLSVL.

V and J are TRBV28 and TRBJ2-2; tentatively, D is TRBD1 or TRBD2 (5 bases each). The CDR3 sequence is 15 residues long. In germline, CDR1 is MDHEN, CDR2 SYDVKM. V was clipped by 5 bases and J by 1 base, with 11 bases between them. The CDR3 region is CASSPGTENTGELFF. Written as DNA, the CDR3 is TGTGCCAGCAGTCCCGGGACGGAGAACACCGGGGAGCTGTTTTTT.

The rearrangement links TRBV28 to TRBJ2-3; D possibly corresponds to TRBD1 (6 bases). Germline CDR1 reads MDHEN; CDR2 reads SYDVKM. The CDR3 sequence is 17 residues long. V dropped 2 bases and J dropped 2 bases, with 17 bases sitting between them. The CDR3 reads CASSLPFRDNFTDTQYF. Here the CDR3 DNA reads TGTGCCAGCAGTTTACCATTTAGGGACAACTTCACAGATACGCAGTATTTT.

This chain links TRBV9 with TRBJ2-3, with D possibly called TRBD1 or TRBD2 (5 bases each). V shed 4 bases and J shed 6 bases, with 15 bases lying between them. The CDR3 consists of 14 residues. Germline assignment: CDR1 SGDLS and CDR2 YYNGEE. CDR3 DNA: TGTGCCAGCAGCTCCCCTGGGGGTGGGGATACGCAGTATTTT. It yields the protein CASSSPGGGDTQYF.

The rearrangement links TRBV4-1 to TRBJ2-1, with a weak D call TRBD2 (6 bases). Germline CDR1 is MGHRA and CDR2 is YSYEKL. Trimming took 0 bases from V and 3 from J, leaving 15 bases between them. The CDR3 runs to 17 residues. The CDR3 nucleotides read TGCGCCAGCAGCCAAGATCCCTGGCGGGATTTCTACAATGAGCAGTTCTTC. It encodes CASSQDPWRDFYNEQFF.

The gene calls are TRBV4-1 and TRBJ2-7; D gene unclear. CDR1 and CDR2 from the germline V gene are MGHRA and YSYEKL. CDR3 length: 13 residues. Deletions cut 5 bases from V and 6 bases from J, with 14 bases between. CDR3 region: CASSTNARREQYF. CDR3 in DNA: TGCGCCAGCAGCACCAACGCCCGCCGCGAGCAGTACTTC.

In this sample, this clone turned up once. The chain recombines TRBV30 with TRBJ2-7; tentative D call: TRBD1 (5 bases). V was clipped by 7 bases and J by 1 base, with 11 bases between them. In germline, CDR1 is GTSNPN, CDR2 SVGIG (reference sequence). This CDR3 has 12 amino acids. CDR3 sequence (DNA): TGTGCCTCGGAGACAGCTTCCTACGAGCAGTACTTC. Translated: CASETASYEQYF. Filled out from reference TRBV30 and TRBJ2-7, the complete variable domain reads SQTIHQWPATLVQPVGSPLSLECTVEGTSNPNLYWYRQAAGRGLQLLFYSVGIGQISSEVPQNLSASRPQDRQFILSSKKLLLSDSGFYLCASETASYEQYFGPGTRLTVT.

The chain links TRBV10-3 to TRBJ1-4; 8 nucleotides line up with TRBD1. The germline CDR1 and CDR2 sequences are ENHRY and SYGVKD. This CDR3 region has 14 residues. V lost 10 bases, J lost 4 bases, and 8 bases stayed unmatched. For the CDR3, the DNA is TGTGCCACCAGGGCAGGGGGCTATAATGAAAAACTGTTTTTT. Encoded protein: CATRAGGYNEKLFF.

The chain uses TRBV6-1 and TRBJ2-7; D remains ambiguous. The CDR3 has 15 amino acids. The ends were cut back, 2 bases at V and 2 bases at J, with 13 bases in the middle. CDR1 and CDR2 from the germline V gene are MNHNS and SASEGT. In DNA form, the CDR3 reads TGTGCCAGCAGTGAACTTGAGGTCATCCCCTACGAGCAGTACTTC. It encodes CASSELEVIPYEQYF.

As regards this clone: In the same sample, other DNA sequences code for this CDR3. This chain links TRBV6-5 with TRBJ2-7; TRBD1 agrees at 9 bases. The CDR3 is 13 residues long. The germline V gene has CDR1 MNHEY and CDR2 SVGAGI. V lost 6 bases and J lost 4; bases outside the gene matches: 4. The CDR3 DNA is TGTGCCAGCAGCCCAGGGACAGGGTACGAGCAGTACTTC. This sequence encodes CASSPGTGYEQYF.

This clone has only a few counts. The chain has TRBV14 and TRBJ1-6; D gene ambiguous. There are 17 residues in the CDR3. V shed 1 base and J shed 0 bases, with 10 bases lying between them. Germline assignment: CDR1 SGHDN and CDR2 FVKESK. The CDR3 reads CASSQGLGSSYNSPLHF. CDR3 in DNA: TGTGCCAGCAGCCAAGGCCTCGGGAGCTCCTATAATTCACCCCTCCACTTT.

The chain is built from TRBV4-1 and TRBJ1-2, with D possibly matching TRBD1 (5 bases). V lost 2 bases and J 2 bases, leaving 9 bases between the germline ends. Germline lookup yields CDR1 MGHRA and CDR2 YSYEKL. This CDR3 is 14 amino acids long. The CDR3 reads CASSQPGTNYGYTF. As DNA, the CDR3 is TGCGCCAGCAGCCAACCAGGGACCAACTATGGCTACACCTTC.

The rearrangement links TRBV11-2 to TRBJ1-2, with TRBD1 matching over 12 bases. The CDR3 has 15 residues. V gave up 5 bases and J gave up 5 bases; unmatched junction bases: 6. The germline V gene encodes CDR1 SGHAT and CDR2 FQNNGV. CDR3 sequence reads: CASSVMGQGAYGYTF. The CDR3 nucleotides read TGTGCCAGCAGCGTAATGGGACAGGGGGCTTATGGCTACACCTTC.

V is TRBV5-4 and J is TRBJ2-1, with D perhaps TRBD2 (5 bases). Germline lookup yields CDR1 SGHNT and CDR2 YYREEE (reference sequence). The CDR3 runs to 11 residues. V was trimmed by 4 bases and J by 6 bases, leaving 5 bases between them. The CDR3 here is CASSGSNEQFF. CDR3 DNA sequence: TGTGCCAGCAGCGGGAGCAATGAGCAGTTCTTC.

The chain links TRBV7-2 to TRBJ2-7; tentatively, D is TRBD2 (6 bases). Germline V lookup: CDR1 SGHTA, CDR2 FQGNSA. CDR3 length: 15 residues. The V end lost 0 bases, the J end lost 4 bases, and 13 bases lay between the germline ends. Written as DNA, the CDR3 is TGTGCCAGCAGCTTAGCGGGTCTAGCGTGGTACGAGCAGTACTTC. It encodes CASSLAGLAWYEQYF.

The CDR3 region is CASSMALAGVLGEQYF. CDR3 coding DNA: TGTGCCAGCAGCATGGCGCTAGCGGGAGTCTTAGGCGAGCAGTACTTC. The chain links TRBV5-6 to TRBJ2-7, with 10 bases that match TRBD2. With V trimmed by 4 bases and J by 6 bases, 13 bases remained unmatched. CDR1 is SGHDT and CDR2 is YYEEEE in the germline V gene. There are 16 residues in the CDR3.

The chain carries TRBV10-3 and TRBJ2-1; D is perhaps TRBD1 or TRBD2 (6 bases each). Germline V CDR1 and CDR2: ENHRY, SYGVKD. This CDR3 has 13 residues. The ends were cut back, 3 bases at V and 8 bases at J, with 11 bases in the middle. The CDR3 DNA sequence: TGTGCCATCAGTGAAGCTAGGGGGGATGAGCAGTTCTTC. Translated, it gives CAISEARGDEQFF.

V and J are TRBV4-1 and TRBJ2-5; D gene ambiguous. V was trimmed by 1 base and J by 1 base, leaving 10 bases between them. The CDR3 is 15 amino acids. Germline V gene data show CDR1 as MGHRA and CDR2 as YSYEKL. The CDR3 bases are TGCGCCAGCAGCCAAGGGGTTTCAGCCCAAGAGACCCAGTACTTC. Translating it yields CASSQGVSAQETQYF.

V and J are TRBV28 and TRBJ1-2; TRBD1 agrees at 10 bases. V lost 6 bases to trimming and J lost 3 bases; unmatched junction nucleotides: 7. This CDR3 comprises 15 residues. Per the germline V gene, CDR1 is MDHEN and CDR2 is SYDVKM. The CDR3 nucleotides read TGTGCCAGCAGGATAGACAGGGGGCAAGACTATGGCTACACCTTC. Protein product: CASRIDRGQDYGYTF.

This clone was picked up one time. The chain couples TRBV7-6 to TRBJ2-2, with D tentatively TRBD1 or TRBD2 (5 bases each). Germline-derived CDR1 and CDR2 are SGHVS and FNYEAQ. V was cut by 5 bases and J by 6 bases, with 13 bases left in between. The CDR3 has 14 amino acids. The CDR3 loop reads CASSIGTPAGELFF. The CDR3, as DNA: TGTGCCAGCAGCATAGGGACCCCGGCCGGGGAGCTGTTTTTT.

The chain combines TRBV28 with TRBJ2-5, with 9 nucleotides matching TRBD2. Germline V gene data show CDR1 as MDHEN and CDR2 as SYDVKM. This CDR3 has 18 amino acids. V was pared by 3 bases and J by 4 bases, with 15 bases of the junction left unmatched. The CDR3 loop is CASSFPPRAGGPRETQYF. The CDR3 bases are TGTGCCAGCAGTTTCCCCCCGAGAGCGGGAGGCCCCCGAGAGACCCAGTACTTC.

This rearrangement joins TRBV11-2 to TRBJ2-3, with 11 bases matching TRBD2. Germline-derived CDR1 and CDR2 are SGHAT and FQNNGV. The V and J ends lost 5 bases and 2 bases, in that order; junction bases with no gene match: 6. The CDR3 is 16 residues long. CDR3 region: CASSTGTSGTTDTQYF. CDR3 DNA sequence: TGTGCCAGCAGCACCGGGACTAGCGGTACCACAGATACGCAGTATTTT. Full variable domain (rest looked up from reference TRBV11-2 and TRBJ2-3): EAGVAQSPRYKIIEKRQSVAFWCNPISGHATLYWYQQILGQGPKLLIQFQNNGVVDDSQLPKDRFSAERLKGVDSTLKIQPAKLEDSAVYLCASSTGTSGTTDTQYFGPGTRLTVL.

This clone was picked up one time. The chain has TRBV27 and TRBJ2-7, with 9 bases that match TRBD1. CDR1 and CDR2 from the germline V gene are MNHEY and SMNVEV (reference sequence). This CDR3 region has 12 residues. After removal of 7 bases from V and 5 bases from J, the junction contained 3 bases not matched to a gene. The CDR3 region has the DNA TGTGCCAGCACGACAGGGGGTAACGAGCAGTACTTC. Translated, it gives CASTTGGNEQYF.